This TCR beta chain was captured by sequencing in a study of blood T cell repertoires in COVID-19. Assay: immunoSEQ multiplex PCR; the TCRdb copy retains only in-frame clones and omits some. Of about 77,000 clones listed, approximately 80% are singletons. The V gene's germline CDR1 is MNHEY and CDR2 SMNVEV (reference sequence). V was trimmed by 3 bases and J by 4 bases, leaving 13 bases between them. This CDR3 contains 14 residues. The rearrangement joins TRBV27 to TRBJ2-7, with a weak D call TRBD2 (7 bases). This TCR came from a woman between 70 and 85 years old with acute or convalescent COVID-19. Sample: peripheral blood. The CDR3 loop reads CASSLGGGQYEQYF. CDR3 DNA: TGTGCCAGCAGTTTGGGCGGGGGCCAATACGAGCAGTACTTC.